This T cell receptor (beta chain) was documented in a study of T cells expressing NK-cell markers. From its re-call of the 5' RACE reads, TCRdb lists each CDR3 protein once, without DNA. The specimen's table records 350,000 to 500,000 distinct CDR3 sequences. The CDR3 loop spans 13 amino acids. Germline CDR1 and CDR2: WSHSY and SAAADI. Sequencing was carried out using blood T cells: a sorted CD56 or NKG2C T cell subset, CD4+ or CD8+ T cells, or bulk PBMC T cells (not recorded which). The gene calls are TRBV10-2 and TRBJ2-2. The TCR comes from a woman aged 18 to 75 in good health. The CDR3: CASGVHLVGELFF.